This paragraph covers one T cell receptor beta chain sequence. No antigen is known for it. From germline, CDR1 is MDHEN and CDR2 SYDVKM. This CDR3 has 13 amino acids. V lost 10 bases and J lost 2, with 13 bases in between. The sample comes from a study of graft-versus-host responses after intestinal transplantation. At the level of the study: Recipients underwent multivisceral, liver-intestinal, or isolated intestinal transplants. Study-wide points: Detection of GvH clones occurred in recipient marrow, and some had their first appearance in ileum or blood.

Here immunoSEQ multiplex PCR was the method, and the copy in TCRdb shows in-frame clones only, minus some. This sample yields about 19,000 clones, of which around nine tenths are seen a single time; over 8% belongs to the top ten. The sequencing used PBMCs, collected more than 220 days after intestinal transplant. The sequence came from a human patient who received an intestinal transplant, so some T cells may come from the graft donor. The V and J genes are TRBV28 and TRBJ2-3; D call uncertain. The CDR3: CAITRENTDTQYF. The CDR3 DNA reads TGTGCCATCACCAGAGAGAACACAGATACGCAGTATTTT.